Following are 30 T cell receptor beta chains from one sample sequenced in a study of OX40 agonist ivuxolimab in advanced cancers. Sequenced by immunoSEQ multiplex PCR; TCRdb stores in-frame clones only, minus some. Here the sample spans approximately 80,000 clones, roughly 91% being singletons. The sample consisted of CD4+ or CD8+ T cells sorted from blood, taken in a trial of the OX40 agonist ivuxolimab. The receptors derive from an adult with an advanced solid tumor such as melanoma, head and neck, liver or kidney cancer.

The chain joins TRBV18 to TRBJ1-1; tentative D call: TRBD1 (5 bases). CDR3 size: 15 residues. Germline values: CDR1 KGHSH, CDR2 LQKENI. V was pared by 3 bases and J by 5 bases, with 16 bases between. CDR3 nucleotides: TGTGCCAGCTCACCTTACGACAGTCCCCGGACTGAAGCTTTCTTT. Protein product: CASSPYDSPRTEAFF. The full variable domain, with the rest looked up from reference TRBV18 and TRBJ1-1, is NAGVMQNPRHLVRRRGQEARLRCSPMKGHSHVYWYRQLPEEGLKFMVYLQKENIIDESGMPKERFSAEFPKEGPSILRIQQVVRGDSAAYFCASSPYDSPRTEAFFGQGTRLTVV.

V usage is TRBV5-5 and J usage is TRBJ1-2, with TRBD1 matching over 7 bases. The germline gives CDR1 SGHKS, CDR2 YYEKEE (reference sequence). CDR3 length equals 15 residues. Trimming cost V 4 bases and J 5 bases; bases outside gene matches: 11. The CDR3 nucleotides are TGTGCCAGCAGCATCCCTGGAGGGGGCGGGTATGGCTACACCTTC. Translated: CASSIPGGGGYGYTF. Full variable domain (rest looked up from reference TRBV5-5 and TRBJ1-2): DAGVTQSPTHLIKTRGQQVTLRCSPISGHKSVSWYQQVLGQGPQFIFQYYEKEERGRGNFPDRFSARQFPNYSSELNVNALLLGDSALYLCASSIPGGGGYGYTFGSGTRLTVV.

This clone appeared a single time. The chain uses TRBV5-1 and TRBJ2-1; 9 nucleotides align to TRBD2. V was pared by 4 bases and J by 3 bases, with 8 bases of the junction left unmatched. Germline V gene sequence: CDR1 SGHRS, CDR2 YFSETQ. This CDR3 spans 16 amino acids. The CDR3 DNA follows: TGCGCCAGCAGCCCCACTGGCGGGGGGGTCTACAATGAGCAGTTCTTC. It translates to CASSPTGGGVYNEQFF.

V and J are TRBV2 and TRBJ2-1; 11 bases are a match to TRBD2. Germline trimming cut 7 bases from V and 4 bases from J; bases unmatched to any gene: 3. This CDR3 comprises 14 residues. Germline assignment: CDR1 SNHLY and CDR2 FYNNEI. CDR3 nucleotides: TGTGCCAGCAATGGACTAGCGGGTTACAATGAGCAGTTCTTC. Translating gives CASNGLAGYNEQFF.

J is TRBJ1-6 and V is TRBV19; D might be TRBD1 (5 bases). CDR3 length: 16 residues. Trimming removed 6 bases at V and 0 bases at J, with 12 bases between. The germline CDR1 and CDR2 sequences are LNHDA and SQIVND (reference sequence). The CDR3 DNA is TGTGCCAGTAGCCCAGGGAGGAGCTCCTATAATTCACCCCTCCACTTT. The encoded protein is CASSPGRSSYNSPLHF.

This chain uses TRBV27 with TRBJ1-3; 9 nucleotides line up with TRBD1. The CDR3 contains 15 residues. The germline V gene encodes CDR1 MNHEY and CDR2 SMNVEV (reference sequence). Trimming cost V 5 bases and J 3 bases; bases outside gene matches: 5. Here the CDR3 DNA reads TGTGCCAGCAGTCTACAGGGGGCAGGTGGAAACACCATATATTTT. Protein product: CASSLQGAGGNTIYF.

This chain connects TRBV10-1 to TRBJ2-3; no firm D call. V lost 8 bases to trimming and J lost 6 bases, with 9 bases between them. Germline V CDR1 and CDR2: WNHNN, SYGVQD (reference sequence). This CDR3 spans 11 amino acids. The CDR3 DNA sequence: TGCGCCAGCCAGAGTGGGGATACGCAGTATTTT. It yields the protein CASQSGDTQYF.

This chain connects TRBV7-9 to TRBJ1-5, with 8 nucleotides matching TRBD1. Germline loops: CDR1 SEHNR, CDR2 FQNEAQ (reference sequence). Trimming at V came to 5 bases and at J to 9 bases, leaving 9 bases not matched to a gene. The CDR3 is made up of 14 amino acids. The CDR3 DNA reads TGTGCCAGCAGCCCCCGAGGACAGGGCTTGCCCCAGCATTTT. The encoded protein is CASSPRGQGLPQHF.

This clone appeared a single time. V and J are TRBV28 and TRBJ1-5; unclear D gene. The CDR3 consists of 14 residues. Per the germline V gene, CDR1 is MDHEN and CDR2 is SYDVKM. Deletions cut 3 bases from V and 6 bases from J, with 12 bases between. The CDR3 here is CASSFAGNGQPQHF. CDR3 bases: TGTGCCAGCAGTTTCGCGGGAAACGGTCAGCCCCAGCATTTT.

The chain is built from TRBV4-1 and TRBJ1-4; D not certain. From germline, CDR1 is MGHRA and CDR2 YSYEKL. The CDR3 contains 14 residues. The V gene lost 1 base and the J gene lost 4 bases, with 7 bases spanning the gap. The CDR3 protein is CASSQGLVNEKLFF. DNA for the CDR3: TGCGCCAGCAGCCAAGGCCTGGTTAATGAAAAACTGTTTTTT.

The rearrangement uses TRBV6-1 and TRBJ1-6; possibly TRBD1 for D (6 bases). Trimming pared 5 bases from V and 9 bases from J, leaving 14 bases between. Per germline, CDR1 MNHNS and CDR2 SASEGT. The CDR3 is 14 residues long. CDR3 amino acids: CASSPTGEISPLHF. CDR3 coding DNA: TGTGCCAGCAGTCCGACAGGAGAAATTTCACCCCTCCACTTT.

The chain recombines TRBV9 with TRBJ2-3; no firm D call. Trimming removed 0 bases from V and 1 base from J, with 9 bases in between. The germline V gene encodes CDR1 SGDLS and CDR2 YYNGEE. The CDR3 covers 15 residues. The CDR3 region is CASSVGASGTDTQYF. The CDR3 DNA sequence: TGTGCCAGCAGCGTAGGCGCTTCGGGCACAGATACGCAGTATTTT. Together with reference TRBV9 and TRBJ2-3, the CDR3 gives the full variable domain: DSGVTQTPKHLITATGQRVTLRCSPRSGDLSVYWYQQSLDQGLQFLIQYYNGEERAKGNILERFSAQQFPDLHSELNLSSLELGDSALYFCASSVGASGTDTQYFGPGTRLTVL.

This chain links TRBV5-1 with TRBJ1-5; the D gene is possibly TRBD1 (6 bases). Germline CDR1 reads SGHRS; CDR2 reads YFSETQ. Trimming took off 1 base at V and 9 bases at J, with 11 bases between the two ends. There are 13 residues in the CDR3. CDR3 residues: CASSLQGNGPQHF. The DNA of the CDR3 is TGCGCCAGCAGCTTGCAGGGGAATGGGCCCCAGCATTTT.

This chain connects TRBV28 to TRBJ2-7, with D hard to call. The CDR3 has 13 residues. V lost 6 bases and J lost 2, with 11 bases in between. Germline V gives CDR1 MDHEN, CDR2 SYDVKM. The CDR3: CASSPDGPYEQYV. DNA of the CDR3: TGTGCCAGCAGCCCAGACGGGCCCTACGAGCAGTACGTC.

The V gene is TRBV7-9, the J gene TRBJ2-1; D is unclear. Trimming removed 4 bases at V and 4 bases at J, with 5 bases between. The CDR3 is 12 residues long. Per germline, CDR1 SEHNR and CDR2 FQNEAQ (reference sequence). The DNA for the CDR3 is TGTGCCAGCAGCTGGGGTTACAATGAGCAGTTCTTC. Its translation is CASSWGYNEQFF.

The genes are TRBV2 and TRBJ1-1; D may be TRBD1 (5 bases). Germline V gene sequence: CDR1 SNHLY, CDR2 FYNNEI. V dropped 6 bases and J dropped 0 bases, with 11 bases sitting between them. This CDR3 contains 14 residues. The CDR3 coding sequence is TGTGCCAGCAGGCTCCGGGGGATGAACACTGAAGCTTTCTTT. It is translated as CASRLRGMNTEAFF.

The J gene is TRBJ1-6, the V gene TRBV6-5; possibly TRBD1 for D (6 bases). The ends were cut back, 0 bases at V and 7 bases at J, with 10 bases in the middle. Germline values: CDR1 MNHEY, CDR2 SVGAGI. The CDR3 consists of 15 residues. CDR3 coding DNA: TGTGCCAGCAGTTACTCTTGGACAGAGAATTCACCCCTCCACTTT. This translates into CASSYSWTENSPLHF.

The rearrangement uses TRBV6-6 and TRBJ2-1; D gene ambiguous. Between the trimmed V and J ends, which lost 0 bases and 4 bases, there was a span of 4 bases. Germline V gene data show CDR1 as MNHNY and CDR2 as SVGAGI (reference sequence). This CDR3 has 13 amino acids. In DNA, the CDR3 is TGTGCCAGCAGTTACTCGGGTTACAATGAGCAGTTCTTC. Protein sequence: CASSYSGYNEQFF.

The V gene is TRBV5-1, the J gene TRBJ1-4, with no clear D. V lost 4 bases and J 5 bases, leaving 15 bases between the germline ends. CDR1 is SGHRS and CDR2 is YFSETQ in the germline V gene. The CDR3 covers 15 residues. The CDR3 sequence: CASSLGSLTNEKLFF. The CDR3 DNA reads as TGCGCCAGCAGCCTAGGGTCCCTAACAAATGAAAAACTGTTTTTT.

CDR3 sequence: CAWSVTGLEKLFF. For the CDR3, the DNA is TGTGCCTGGAGTGTAACAGGGTTGGAAAAACTGTTTTTT. The chain combines TRBV30 with TRBJ1-4, with D perhaps matching TRBD1 (6 bases). In germline, CDR1 is GTSNPN, CDR2 SVGIG (reference sequence). This CDR3 has 13 residues. V lost 0 bases and J lost 8, with 10 bases in between.

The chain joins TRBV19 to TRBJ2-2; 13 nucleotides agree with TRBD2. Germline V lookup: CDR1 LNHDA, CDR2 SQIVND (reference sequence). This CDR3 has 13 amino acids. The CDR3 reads CAGTSGVTGELFF. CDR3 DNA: TGTGCTGGGACTAGCGGGGTGACCGGGGAGCTGTTTTTT.

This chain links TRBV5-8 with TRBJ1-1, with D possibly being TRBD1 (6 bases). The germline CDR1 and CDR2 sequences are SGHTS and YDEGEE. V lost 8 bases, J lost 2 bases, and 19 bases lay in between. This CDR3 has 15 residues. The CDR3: CARSKQGWGNTEAFF. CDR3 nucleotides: TGTGCCAGATCGAAACAGGGTTGGGGAAACACTGAAGCTTTCTTT.

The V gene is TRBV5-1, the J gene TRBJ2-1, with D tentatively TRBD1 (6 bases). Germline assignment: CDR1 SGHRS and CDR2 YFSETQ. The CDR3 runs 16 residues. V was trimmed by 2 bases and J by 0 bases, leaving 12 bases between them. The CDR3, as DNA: TGCGCCAGCAGCTTAACAGGGCTAAGCTCCTACAATGAGCAGTTCTTC. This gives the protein CASSLTGLSSYNEQFF.

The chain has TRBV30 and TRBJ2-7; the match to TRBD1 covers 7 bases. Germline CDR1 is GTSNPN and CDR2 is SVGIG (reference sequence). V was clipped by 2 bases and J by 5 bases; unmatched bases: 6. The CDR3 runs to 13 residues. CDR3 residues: CAWSLHTGDEQYF. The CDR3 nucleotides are TGTGCCTGGAGTTTACATACAGGGGACGAGCAGTACTTC.

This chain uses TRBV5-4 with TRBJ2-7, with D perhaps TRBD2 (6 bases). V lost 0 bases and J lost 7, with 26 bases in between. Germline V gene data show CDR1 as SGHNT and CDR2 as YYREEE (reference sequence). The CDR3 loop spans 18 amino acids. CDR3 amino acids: CASSLDPGLGTGVREQYF. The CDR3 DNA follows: TGTGCCAGCAGCTTGGACCCGGGTCTTGGGACGGGGGTGCGGGAGCAGTACTTC.

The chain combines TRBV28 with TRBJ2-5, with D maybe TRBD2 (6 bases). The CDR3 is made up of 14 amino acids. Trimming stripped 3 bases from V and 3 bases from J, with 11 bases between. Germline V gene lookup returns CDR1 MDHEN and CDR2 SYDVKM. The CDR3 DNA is TGTGCCAGCAGTTTTCTGACTAGAAAAGAGACCCAGTACTTC. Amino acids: CASSFLTRKETQYF.

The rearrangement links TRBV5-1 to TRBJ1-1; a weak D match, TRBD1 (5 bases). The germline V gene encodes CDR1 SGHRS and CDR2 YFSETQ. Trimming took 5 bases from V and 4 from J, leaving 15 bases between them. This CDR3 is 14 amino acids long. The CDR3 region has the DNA TGCGCCAGCAGTGAATCGGGGCTGCGCACTGAAGCTTTCTTT. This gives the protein CASSESGLRTEAFF. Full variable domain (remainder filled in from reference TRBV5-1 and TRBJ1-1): KAGVTQTPRYLIKTRGQQVTLSCSPISGHRSVSWYQQTPGQGLQFLFEYFSETQRNKGNFPGRFSGRQFSNSRSEMNVSTLELGDSALYLCASSESGLRTEAFFGQGTRLTVV.

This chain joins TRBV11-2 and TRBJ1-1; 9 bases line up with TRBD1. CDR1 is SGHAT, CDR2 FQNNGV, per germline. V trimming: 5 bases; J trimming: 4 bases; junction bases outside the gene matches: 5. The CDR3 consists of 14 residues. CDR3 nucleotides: TGTGCCAGCAGCCTGACAGGGGGGAGCACTGAAGCTTTCTTT. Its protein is CASSLTGGSTEAFF.

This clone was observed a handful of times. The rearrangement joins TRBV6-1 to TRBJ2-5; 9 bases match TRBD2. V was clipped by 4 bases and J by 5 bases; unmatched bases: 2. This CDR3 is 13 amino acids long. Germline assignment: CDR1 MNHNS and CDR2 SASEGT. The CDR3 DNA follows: TGTGCCAGCAGTGTGCTAGCGGGGGAGACCCAGTACTTC. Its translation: CASSVLAGETQYF.

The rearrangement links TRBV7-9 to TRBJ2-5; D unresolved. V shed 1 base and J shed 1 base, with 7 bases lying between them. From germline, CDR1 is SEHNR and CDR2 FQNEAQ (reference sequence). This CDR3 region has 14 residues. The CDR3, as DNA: TGTGCCAGCAGCTTAGAAAGGGCCCAAGAGACCCAGTACTTC. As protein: CASSLERAQETQYF.